This T cell receptor beta chain was identified in a study of T cells in Graves' hyperthyroidism and ophthalmopathy. As regards this clonotype: Its target is unknown.

V was shortened by 1 base and J by 3 bases, with 18 bases between the two germline ends. CDR3 length equals 17 residues. The germline gives CDR1 SGHTA, CDR2 FQGNSA. Diagnoses were made from clinical symptoms, serum measures (thyroxine and TRAb), thyroid ultrasound and orbital computed tomography. Findings and limits, study-wide: Most thyroid-expanded clonotypes above 0.001 were also found in blood.

Researchers took RNA transcripts and amplified the TCR beta CDR3 regions from them. Researchers ran a first-round RT-PCR on the TCR CDR3 using the HTBI primer set. TCRdb analysed the multiplex PCR reads with MiXCR anew, one entry per CDR3 protein. Of 500,000 to 800,000 distinct CDR3 sequences in the sample, 45% are singletons; the top ten hold about 7%. The V and J genes are TRBV7-2 and TRBJ2-5, with D possibly being TRBD2 (7 bases). The source is an adult man with Graves' disease, either hyperthyroidism or ophthalmopathy (not recorded which). The specimen sequenced was peripheral blood or thyroid tissue (not recorded which). CDR3 region: CASSLVGGASAKETQYF. The DNA of the CDR3 is TGTGCCAGCAGCTTAGTAGGGGGGGCTAGCGCAAAAGAGACCCAGTACTTC.